One and the same sample provided the 24 T cell receptor beta chains below, sequenced in a study of CD8+CD57+ T cells in acquired aplastic anemia (dated by TCRdb to the late 2010s). These reads were obtained on an Illumina HiSeq 2000. Profiling of TCR beta VDJ combinations and CDR3 sequences used genomic DNA as the template. TCRdb ran its own pipeline on the public reads, namely fastp trimming at Q25 and MiXCR clone calling, and kept in-frame beta chains. Every distinct CDR3 protein forms one entry, paired with its most common genes and DNA. This sample lists about 160,000 distinct CDR3 sequences; 35% to 55% were detected once. The top ten hold approximately 1% of the sample. Specimen: sorted CD4+, CD8+, or CD8+CD57+ T cells (not recorded which) from PBMCs. These receptors originate from a human donor in good health.

Details on this clonotype: An end of the junction does not agree with germline; a read error may underlie this. The CDR3 reads CSAQGSMNTEAIF. The DNA of the CDR3 is TGCAGCGCCCAAGGCAGTATGAACACTGAAGCTATCTTT. This rearrangement joins TRBV29-1 to TRBJ1-1; D gene uncertain. CDR3 length: 13 residues. Per the germline V gene, CDR1 is SQVTM and CDR2 is ANQGSEA.

This rearrangement joins TRBV30 to TRBJ2-7, with 8 bases fitting TRBD1. Germline lookup yields CDR1 GTSNPN and CDR2 SVGIG (reference sequence). The J segment lost 4 bases and the V segment lost 8 bases, leaving 7 bases of the junction unmatched. The CDR3 extends over 12 amino acids. The CDR3 spells CARRDRNYEQYF. In nucleotides, the CDR3 is TGTGCCCGCCGGGACAGGAATTACGAGCAGTACTTC.

This clonotype was observed at least ten times. This sequence joins TRBV18 and TRBJ2-5; D remains ambiguous. Germline values: CDR1 KGHSH, CDR2 LQKENI. There are 11 residues in the CDR3. Deletions cut 8 bases from V and 1 base from J, with 5 bases between. CDR3 region: CASSTQETQYF. The CDR3 bases are TGTGCCAGCAGTACCCAAGAGACCCAGTACTTC.

The J gene is TRBJ2-5, the V gene TRBV5-4; no reliable D call. CDR3 length: 15 amino acids. V dropped 4 bases and J dropped 4 bases, with 17 bases sitting between them. Per the germline V gene, CDR1 is SGHNT and CDR2 is YYREEE (reference sequence). The DNA for the CDR3 is TGTGCCAGCAGCCCAATGTGGCGGCGAGGAGAGACCCAGTACTTC. Translated, it gives CASSPMWRRGETQYF. Drawing the rest from reference TRBV5-4 and TRBJ2-5, the complete variable domain is ETGVTQSPTHLIKTRGQQVTLRCSSQSGHNTVSWYQQALGQGPQFIFQYYREEENGRGNFPPRFSGLQFPNYSSELNVNALELDDSALYLCASSPMWRRGETQYFGPGTRLLVL.

This clonotype came up a few times. The V call is TRBV6-1, the J call TRBJ1-5; D is ambiguous. This CDR3 region has 14 residues. The ends were cut back, 5 bases at V and 4 bases at J, with 12 bases in the middle. CDR1 MNHNS and CDR2 SASEGT come from the germline V gene. CDR3 in amino acids: CASSQDWGNQPQHF. DNA for the CDR3: TGTGCCAGCAGTCAGGACTGGGGAAATCAGCCCCAGCATTTT.

This clonotype was recorded at least ten times. The chain combines TRBV14 with TRBJ2-4; D perhaps matches TRBD1 (6 bases). Looked up from germline, CDR1 is SGHDN and CDR2 is FVKESK. V lost 1 base and J 2 bases, leaving 12 bases between the germline ends. The CDR3 has 16 residues. The CDR3 nucleotides are TGTGCCAGCAGCCAAGCGCAGGGGTTTCCCAAAAACATTCAGTACTTC. It translates to CASSQAQGFPKNIQYF.

This clonotype occurred a few times. V is TRBV2 and J is TRBJ2-6; D unresolved. Deletions cut 3 bases from V and 0 bases from J, with 3 bases between. From germline, CDR1 is SNHLY and CDR2 FYNNEI. CDR3 size: 14 residues. In DNA, the CDR3 is TGTGCCAGCAGTGAGAGCTCTGGGGCCAACGTCCTGACTTTC. The encoded protein is CASSESSGANVLTF. Complete variable domain (other parts from reference TRBV2 and TRBJ2-6): EPEVTQTPSHQVTQMGQEVILRCVPISNHLYFYWYRQILGQKVEFLVSFYNNEISEKSEIFDDQFSVERPDGSNFTLKIRSTKLEDSAMYFCASSESSGANVLTFGAGSRLTVL.

As to this clonotype: Lacking the conserved final phenylalanine or tryptophan, this CDR3 likely reflects a read error. The chain joins TRBV11-2 to TRBJ2-1; a possible D gene is TRBD2 (5 bases). Germline V gene lookup returns CDR1 SGHAT and CDR2 FQNNGV. The germline V and J ends were trimmed by 8 bases and 5 bases, with 10 bases remaining between them. The CDR3 consists of 12 residues. In nucleotides, the CDR3 is TGTGCCAGCCGACGGGATCACAATGAGCAGTTCCTC. Amino acid sequence: CASRRDHNEQFL.

This clonotype was detected ten times or more. This chain links TRBV20-1 with TRBJ2-2; D is uncertain. The CDR3 loop spans 12 amino acids. Trimming pared 6 bases from V and 10 bases from J, leaving 15 bases between. The germline gives CDR1 DFQATT, CDR2 SNEGSKA (reference sequence). CDR3 amino acids: CSAPGPSSELFF. In nucleotides, the CDR3 is TGCAGTGCCCCGGGCCCCTCTTCGGAGCTGTTTTTT.

The chain is built from TRBV2 and TRBJ2-2; TRBD1 is a possible D gene (6 bases). The germline V gene encodes CDR1 SNHLY and CDR2 FYNNEI. V lost 2 bases to trimming and J lost 1 base, with 8 bases between them. This CDR3 is built from 15 residues. The DNA for the CDR3 is TGTGCCAGCAGTGAAATACAGGGGAACACCGGGGAGCTGTTTTTT. As protein: CASSEIQGNTGELFF.

The chain links TRBV5-1 to TRBJ2-7; 8 bases align to TRBD1. The germline V gene has CDR1 SGHRS and CDR2 YFSETQ. The CDR3 sequence is 13 residues long. V gave up 6 bases and J gave up 4 bases; unmatched junction bases: 6. The chain's CDR3 is CASIGQGDYEQYF. DNA for the CDR3: TGCGCCAGCATCGGACAGGGCGATTACGAGCAGTACTTC.

This clonotype was seen a few times. The J gene is TRBJ2-2, the V gene TRBV20-1; no definite D call. Germline values: CDR1 DFQATT, CDR2 SNEGSKA (reference sequence). This CDR3 contains 11 residues. The V gene lost 4 bases and the J gene lost 3 bases, with 3 bases spanning the gap. CDR3 sequence reads: CSATHTGELFF. Written as DNA, the CDR3 is TGCAGTGCTACCCACACCGGGGAGCTGTTTTTT.

This clonotype was recorded at least ten times. The chain links TRBV7-8 to TRBJ1-2; perhaps TRBD1 as D (6 bases). This CDR3 has 13 residues. Germline V gives CDR1 SGHVS, CDR2 FQNEAQ. Trimming took 5 bases from V and 2 from J, leaving 9 bases between them. The CDR3 spells CASSQDRNYGYTF. The DNA of the CDR3 is TGTGCCAGCAGCCAGGACAGAAACTATGGCTACACCTTC.

The chain carries TRBV20-1 and TRBJ1-2; TRBD1 agrees at 9 bases. The germline V gene encodes CDR1 DFQATT and CDR2 SNEGSKA (reference sequence). This CDR3 is built from 14 residues. Trimming took 3 bases from V and 6 from J; bases not matched to a gene: 8. The CDR3 protein is CSASGDRDIDGYTF. CDR3 bases: TGCAGTGCTAGTGGGGACAGGGATATTGATGGCTACACCTTC.

As concerns this clonotype: A junction boundary mismatches the germline segment, possibly from a read error. The chain employs TRBV5-1 and TRBJ2-7, with D unclear. CDR1 is SGHRS, CDR2 YFSETQ, per germline. CDR3 length: 16 residues. The CDR3 loop is CASSLEGQASSYDQYF. CDR3 sequence (DNA): TGCGCCAGCAGCTTGGAAGGCCAGGCAAGCTCCTACGATCAGTACTTC. The full variable domain, its missing parts supplied by reference TRBV5-1 and TRBJ2-7, is KAGVTQTPRYLIKTRGQQVTLSCSPISGHRSVSWYQQTPGQGLQFLFEYFSETQRNKGNFPGRFSGRQFSNSRSEMNVSTLELGDSALYLCASSLEGQASSYDQYFGPGTRLTVT.

This clonotype was counted many times. In DNA form, the CDR3 reads TGTGCCAGCAGAGGGATGGGGAATAACTATGGCTACACCTTC. This encodes CASRGMGNNYGYTF. The chain recombines TRBV6-1 with TRBJ1-2; D gene uncertain. The CDR3 has 14 amino acids. The ends were cut back, 6 bases at V and 1 base at J, with 12 bases in the middle. Germline V gene sequence: CDR1 MNHNS, CDR2 SASEGT.

This chain uses TRBV19 with TRBJ2-1; weak D call: TRBD2 (6 bases). Trimming removed 1 base at V and 12 bases at J, with 10 bases between. The CDR3 is 12 residues long. Per the germline V gene, CDR1 is LNHDA and CDR2 is SQIVND (reference sequence). CDR3 in DNA: TGTGCCAGTAGTATAGTTGGGGACTCGCAGTTCTTC. This codes for CASSIVGDSQFF. The variable domain in full, completed from reference TRBV19 and TRBJ2-1, reads DGGITQSPKYLFRKEGQNVTLSCEQNLNHDAMYWYRQDPGQGLRLIYYSQIVNDFQKGDIAEGYSVSREKKESFPLTVTSAQKNPTAFYLCASSIVGDSQFFGPGTRLTVL.

The rearrangement uses TRBV12-3 or TRBV12-4 and TRBJ1-1; D unclear. Trimming took off 3 bases at V and 0 bases at J, with 11 bases between the two ends. The CDR3 consists of 15 residues. This CDR3 reads CASSLERYVNTEAFF. The CDR3 region has the DNA TGTGCCAGCAGTTTGGAGCGGTACGTGAACACTGAAGCTTTCTTT.

The chain combines TRBV6-2 or TRBV6-3 with TRBJ1-2; TRBD1 agrees at 7 bases. The CDR3 has 15 amino acids. The V and J ends lost 5 bases and 7 bases, in that order; junction bases with no gene match: 13. Germline loops: CDR1 MNHEY, CDR2 SVGEGT. DNA of the CDR3: TGTGCCAGCAGTCTCCCCCCGACAGGGCTTTGTGGCTACACCTTC. Its protein product is CASSLPPTGLCGYTF.

Turning to this clonotype: A much larger clone lies a single base off, so this may be a read error. The chain carries TRBV10-3 and TRBJ1-2; 7 nucleotides align to TRBD1. CDR3 length equals 12 residues. Germline V lookup: CDR1 ENHRY, CDR2 SYGVKD. In nucleotides, the CDR3 is TGTGCCAGCAGGGACAGTTGGTATGACTACACCTTC. Amino acid sequence: CASRDSWYDYTF.

This clonotype was picked up many times. The genes are TRBV4-2 and TRBJ2-6; no firm D call. Looked up from germline, CDR1 is LGHNA and CDR2 is YNFKEQ. V was trimmed by 0 bases and J by 3 bases, leaving 15 bases between them. This CDR3 is 18 amino acids long. The CDR3 reads CASSQDSTAQGGANVLTF. In DNA form, the CDR3 reads TGTGCCAGCAGCCAAGACAGCACAGCCCAAGGTGGGGCCAACGTCCTGACTTTC.

As for this clonotype: One base away lies a much larger clone, so this may be a sequencing read error. This chain uses TRBV7-3 with TRBJ1-1; no clear D. V lost 4 bases, J lost 4 bases, and 13 bases lay in between. CDR3 size: 14 residues. Germline CDR1 reads SGHTA; CDR2 reads FQGTGA. CDR3 residues: CASSSTIGSTEAFF. In DNA, the CDR3 is TGTGCCAGCAGCTCGACAATAGGGAGCACTGAAGCTTTCTTT.

In its sample, this clonotype was seen once. A read error may be the cause here, since a much bigger clone is one base away. The CDR3 sequence: CASSNSGGFADTQYF. CDR3 DNA sequence: TGCGCCAGCAGCAATAGCGGGGGGTTCGCAGATACGCAGTATTTT. The chain couples TRBV5-1 to TRBJ2-3, with TRBD2 matching over 10 bases. The CDR3 contains 15 residues. After removal of 4 bases from V and 4 bases from J, the junction contained 6 bases not matched to a gene. In germline, CDR1 is SGHRS, CDR2 YFSETQ.

The chain couples TRBV7-9 to TRBJ2-5; D unclear. The CDR3 runs 13 residues. The V end lost 0 bases, the J end lost 2 bases, and 4 bases lay between the germline ends. Germline V lookup: CDR1 SEHNR, CDR2 FQNEAQ (reference sequence). CDR3 in DNA: TGTGCCAGCAGCTTAGCTATACAAGAGACCCAGTACTTC. This gives the protein CASSLAIQETQYF.